This note documents a single T cell receptor beta chain sequence. Antigen unknown. Germline V gene data show CDR1 as SGHAT and CDR2 as FQNNGV. V was pared by 5 bases and J by 7 bases, with 10 bases of the junction left unmatched. The CDR3 covers 15 residues. These data come from a study of graft-versus-host responses after intestinal transplantation. Here immunoSEQ multiplex PCR was the method, and the copy in TCRdb shows in-frame clones only, minus some. The table shows about 110,000 clones, with around 93% occurring only once. V usage is TRBV11-2 and J usage is TRBJ1-2; 10 bases align to TRBD1. This clonotype was obtained from a human donor who received an intestinal transplant. The sample in question was unstimulated CD8+ T cells sorted from spleen or lymph node cells, obtained before intestinal transplant. The chain's CDR3 is CASSLFSTGGSGYTF. In DNA form, the CDR3 reads TGTGCCAGCAGCCTCTTCTCGACAGGGGGCAGTGGCTACACCTTC.